This is a list of T cell receptor beta chains from one sample in a study of cytomegalovirus exposure and HLA in healthy donors. Sequenced by immunoSEQ multiplex PCR; TCRdb stores in-frame clones only, minus some. The sample consists of some 120,000 clones, roughly 80% of them appearing once. The source material was PBMCs. The source is a male donor in good health and CMV-seronegative. The CDR3 runs from the conserved cysteine through the conserved F or W. A D gene is named only where the DNA matches it firmly. Not every row has a clone size; where given, it reads once, few, many or a size class.

clone_size,v_call,j_call,d_call,cdr3_nt,cdr3_aa
-,TRBV11-1,TRBJ1-2,TRBD1,TGTGCCAGCAGCGGACAGGGGAACTATGGCTACACCTTC,CASSGQGNYGYTF
-,TRBV29-1,TRBJ2-7,TRBD2,TGCAGCGTTGAGGGGGGGGAAAGCTACGAGCAGTACTTC,CSVEGGESYEQYF
-,TRBV11-2,TRBJ2-1,TRBD2,TGTGCCAGCAGCCCACTAGCGGGACCGAGTTTGTCGGATGAGCAGTTCTTC,CASSPLAGPSLSDEQFF
-,TRBV2,TRBJ2-5,-,TGTGCCAGCAGTGGAGTCAGGGGAAGGCAAGAGACCCAGTACTTC,CASSGVRGRQETQYF
-,TRBV5-4,TRBJ1-1,-,TGTGCCAGCAGCTTTGGCGGGAAGAACACTGAAGCTTTCTTT,CASSFGGKNTEAFF
-,TRBV6-6,TRBJ1-2,-,TGTGCCAGCAGTTACTACAGGGTCGGCTATGGCTACACCTTC,CASSYYRVGYGYTF
-,TRBV7-2,TRBJ1-3,-,TGTGCCAGCAGCTTAGTAGTCGGGAACACCATATATTTT,CASSLVVGNTIYF
once,TRBV27,TRBJ2-7,-,TGTGCCAGCAGTCCCCGGTTCCCCCCGCAGTACTTC,CASSPRFPPQYF
-,TRBV19,TRBJ1-6,TRBD1,TGTGCCAGTAGTATGGAAGGCCCGGGACAGGGGGCTAATTCACCCCTCCACTTT,CASSMEGPGQGANSPLHF
-,TRBV5-6,TRBJ2-7,-,TGTGCCAGCAGCTTGTTAGAGGGCTACGAGCAGTACTTC,CASSLLEGYEQYF
-,TRBV15,TRBJ2-6,-,TGTGCCACCAGCAGAAGACAGTCTGGGGCCAACGGCCTGACTTTC,CATSRRQSGANGLTF
-,TRBV9,TRBJ2-3,-,TGTGCCAGCAGCGTAGGGAGTAGCCTACCCACAGATACGCAGTATTTT,CASSVGSSLPTDTQYF
-,TRBV30,TRBJ2-7,-,TGTGCCTGGAGTGTAGGGGGTGGGAGAACCTACGAGCAGTACTTC,CAWSVGGGRTYEQYF
-,TRBV5-1,TRBJ2-5,-,TGCGCCAGCAGCCCCTTCGAGTTCAAAGCAGAGACCCAGTACTTC,CASSPFEFKAETQYF
-,TRBV7-2,TRBJ2-3,-,TGTGCCAGCAGCTTAGGGGCTAGGAGGGGCACAGATACGCAGTATTTT,CASSLGARRGTDTQYF
-,TRBV19,TRBJ2-3,-,TGTGCCAGTGCTAGGAGGGGCGACACAGATACGCAGTATTTT,CASARRGDTDTQYF
-,TRBV5-1,TRBJ2-6,-,TGCGCCAGCAGCTTTGACAGGGCCAACGTCCTGACTTTC,CASSFDRANVLTF
-,TRBV10-3,TRBJ1-2,-,TGTGCCATCAGTGAGGCAGGGGATAGGTACTATGGCTACACCTTC,CAISEAGDRYYGYTF
-,TRBV6-5,TRBJ2-7,-,TGTGCCAGCAGTTTCGGGGGGACAGGACTCTACGAGCAGTACTTC,CASSFGGTGLYEQYF
-,TRBV6-5,TRBJ1-2,-,TGTGCCAGCAGTTACTCCCAAGGGGGCTATGGCTACACCTTC,CASSYSQGGYGYTF
-,TRBV28,TRBJ1-2,TRBD1,TGTGCCAGCAGTTTGAGGGGGCGACCCAACTATGGCTACACCTTC,CASSLRGRPNYGYTF
-,TRBV6-1,TRBJ1-2,TRBD1,TGTGCCAGCAGTGATGCGACAGGGTATGGCTACACCTTC,CASSDATGYGYTF